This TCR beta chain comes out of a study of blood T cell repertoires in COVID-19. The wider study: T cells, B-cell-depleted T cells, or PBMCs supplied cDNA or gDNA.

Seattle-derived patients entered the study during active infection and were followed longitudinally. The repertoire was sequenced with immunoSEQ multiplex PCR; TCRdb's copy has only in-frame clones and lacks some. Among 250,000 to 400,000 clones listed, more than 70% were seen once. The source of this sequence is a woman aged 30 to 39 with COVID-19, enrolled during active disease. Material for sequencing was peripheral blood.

This chain's CDR3 is CASSPRDYYNEQFF. The CDR3 DNA sequence: TGTGCCAGCAGCCCCCGGGATTACTACAATGAGCAGTTCTTC. V is TRBV7-9 and J is TRBJ2-1; tentatively, D is TRBD2 (5 bases). CDR3 length equals 14 residues. Looked up from germline, CDR1 is SEHNR and CDR2 is FQNEAQ (reference sequence). The V and J ends lost 5 bases and 3 bases respectively, with 11 bases between them.